This T cell receptor beta chain is from a study of T cell repertoires in cytomegalovirus infection. Whole-study context: Well-studied HLA-B-restricted CMV epitopes were used in the study alongside recently identified HLA-C-restricted ones.

V was trimmed by 3 bases and J by 7 bases, leaving 16 bases between them. Looked up from germline, CDR1 is MDHEN and CDR2 is SYDVKM. This CDR3 is built from 15 residues. This clonotype was seen more than once but under ten times. Its target is unknown. TCRdb ran MiXCR on the reads and lists one entry per CDR3 protein. The sample holds 450,000 to 650,000 distinct CDR3 sequences, 35% to 50% seen once. Sample: cultured PBMCs, taken from culture after CMV antigen stimulation. The sequence derives from a human donor in good health (CMV status not recorded). Some clones in this sample may be carry-over from other donors' samples. The V gene is TRBV28, the J gene TRBJ2-1; D perhaps matches TRBD2 (5 bases). The CDR3 reads CASSFPHQRGNEQFF. The CDR3 DNA is TGTGCCAGCAGTTTTCCTCACCAACGCGGGAATGAGCAGTTCTTC.